The sequence of this T cell receptor (beta chain) was determined in a study of T cells in localized non-small cell lung cancer. Overall study findings and caveats: Paired adjacent lung recovered a median about 60 of the top 100 tumor clones. Uninvolved adjacent lung showed the highest T cell clonality, exceeding tumor. Prolonged overall survival went with higher T cell density in the blood.

This CDR3 is built from 16 residues. Germline assignment: CDR1 LNHDA and CDR2 SQIVND (reference sequence). Trimming cost V 5 bases and J 2 bases; bases outside gene matches: 10. Details on this clone: Antigen unknown.

Assay: immunoSEQ multiplex PCR; the TCRdb copy retains only in-frame clones and omits some. The table shows about 78,000 clones, with 80% to 90% occurring only once. Sample: peripheral blood, taken before any cancer treatment. The chain joins TRBV19 to TRBJ2-3; the match to TRBD2 covers 7 bases. This clonotype was sampled from a man aged 40 to 69 with stage I lung adenocarcinoma. The CDR3 DNA sequence: TGTGCCAGTAGTCCAAGGGGCGGGGGTTCCACAGATACGCAGTATTTT. Its protein product is CASSPRGGGSTDTQYF.